This T cell receptor beta chain derives from a study of blood T cells in healthy people across ages. A J-beta primer mix and a sample-barcoded 5' primer were used in a second PCR of roughly 6 to 12 cycles. Using its own MiXCR run on the 5' RACE reads, TCRdb lists one record per CDR3 protein. The repertoire holds roughly 700,000 distinct CDR3 sequences, with roughly 32% as singletons. Peripheral blood from each donor was collected in a volume of 9.5 to 10 milliliters. This clonotype showed up many times. Trimming took 0 bases from V and 3 from J; bases not matched to a gene: 13. Germline CDR1 and CDR2: SGDLS and YYNGEE. This CDR3 is 18 amino acids long.

The chain couples TRBV9 to TRBJ2-7; 9 nucleotides match TRBD2. Sequencing used blood. The clonotype was recovered from a woman older than 75 in good health. The CDR3 region has the DNA TGTGCCAGCAGCGTAGGAGGATCGAGGGCTAGCGGGGACTACGAGCAGTACTTC. This translates into CASSVGGSRASGDYEQYF.